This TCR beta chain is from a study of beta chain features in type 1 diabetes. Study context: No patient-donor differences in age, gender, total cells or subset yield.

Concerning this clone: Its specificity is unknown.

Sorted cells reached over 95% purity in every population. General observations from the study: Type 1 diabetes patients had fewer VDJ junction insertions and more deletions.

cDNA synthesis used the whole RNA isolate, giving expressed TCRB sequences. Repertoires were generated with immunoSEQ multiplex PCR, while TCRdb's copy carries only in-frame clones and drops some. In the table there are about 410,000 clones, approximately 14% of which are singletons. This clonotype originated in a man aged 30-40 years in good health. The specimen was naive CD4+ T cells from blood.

Here the CDR3 reads CASSFLAGVKETQYF. In nucleotides, the CDR3 is TGTGCCAGCAGCTTCCTAGCGGGGGTAAAAGAGACCCAGTACTTC. The chain links TRBV11-2 to TRBJ2-5, with 10 bases aligning to TRBD2. This CDR3 contains 15 residues. The V and J ends lost 3 bases and 3 bases, in that order; junction bases with no gene match: 4. The V gene's germline CDR1 is SGHAT and CDR2 FQNNGV.